These T cell receptor beta chains were read from a single sample in a study of CD8+ T cells in alopecia areata. Data came from immunoSEQ multiplex PCR; TCRdb stores just in-frame clones and leaves some out. The sample yields over 250,000 clones, 45% to 70% seen once. Specimen: CD4+ T cells sorted from blood, collected at roughly week 53, from a patient treated with tofacitinib. These receptors all come from a human donor with alopecia areata. The CDR3 runs from the conserved cysteine through the conserved F or W. Fields, in order: J gene, clone size, CDR3 length, V gene, D gene, CDR3 DNA, CDR3 protein. A D gene is named only where the DNA matches it firmly. A clone size is listed for some rows: how often the clone was seen (once, few, many), or a class if it is expanded.

>TRBJ1-2|-|11|TRBV27|TRBD1
TGTGCCAGCAGTTCCCGGACAGGGCTCACCTTC
CASSSRTGLTF
>TRBJ1-4|-|12|TRBV6-6|-
TGTGCCAGCAGTTCAACTAATGAAAAACTGTTTTTT
CASSSTNEKLFF
>TRBJ1-2|-|12|TRBV29-1|TRBD1
TGCAGCGTGCGGACAGGGGTGTATGGCTACACCTTC
CSVRTGVYGYTF
>TRBJ2-1|-|13|TRBV29-1|TRBD1
TGCAGCGTTGGGACAGGGTCCTACAATGAGCAGTTCTTC
CSVGTGSYNEQFF
>TRBJ1-6|many|14|TRBV18|-
TGTGCCAGCTCACCACCTGGGCCTTTCCCCCCCCTCCACTTT
CASSPPGPFPPLHF
>TRBJ2-5|-|13|TRBV30|TRBD1
TGTGCCTGGAACCGGGACAGGGAGGAGACCCAGTACTTC
CAWNRDREETQYF
>TRBJ2-5|-|15|TRBV5-6|TRBD2
TGTGCCAGCAGCTTGGGGACTAGCGGCAGGGAGACCCAGTACTTC
CASSLGTSGRETQYF
>TRBJ2-1|-|16|TRBV27|TRBD2
TGTGCCAGCAGTTCCCGACTAGCGGGGGGTGTTGATGAGCAGTTCTTC
CASSSRLAGGVDEQFF
>TRBJ1-2|-|13|TRBV29-1|-
TGCAGCGTTGAGTTACAGGCTAACTATGGCTACACCTTC
CSVELQANYGYTF
>TRBJ1-6|-|14|TRBV6-5|-
TGTGCCAGCAGTTACGAGGGGAGGGATTCACCCCTCCACTTT
CASSYEGRDSPLHF
>TRBJ1-2|few|16|TRBV7-2|-
TGTGCCAGCAGCTTAGTTGCGGGGAGTACCAACTATGGCTACACCTTC
CASSLVAGSTNYGYTF
>TRBJ2-7|few|16|TRBV19|-
TGTGCCAGTAGCCCCGGACCGGGACAACTCTCCTACGAGCAGTACTTC
CASSPGPGQLSYEQYF
>TRBJ2-5|few|12|TRBV2|-
TGTGCCAGCACGTGGCCCCAAGAGACCCAGTACTTC
CASTWPQETQYF
>TRBJ2-7|-|15|TRBV5-6|TRBD1
TGTGCCAGCAGCTTGGGGCCAAGGGGGCTGGACGAGCAGTACTTC
CASSLGPRGLDEQYF
>TRBJ2-1|-|16|TRBV7-2|TRBD2
TGTGCCAGCAGCCCGGGACTAGCGAGGAGCTACAATGAGCAGTTCTTC
CASSPGLARSYNEQFF
>TRBJ1-1|once|15|TRBV30|-
TGTGCCTGGAGCGCTGCGACAGGCCTGAACACTGAAGCTTTCTTT
CAWSAATGLNTEAFF
>TRBJ2-5|-|13|TRBV29-1|-
TGCAGCGTGTCCGGGGGTCTGAAGGAGACCCAGTACTTC
CSVSGGLKETQYF
>TRBJ1-1|-|14|TRBV30|-
TGTGCCTGGAGAGCGTACAGGGTGAACACTGAAGCTTTCTTT
CAWRAYRVNTEAFF
>TRBJ2-7|-|12|TRBV14|-
TGTGCCAGCAGCCACTTCCCATACGAGCAGTACTTC
CASSHFPYEQYF
>TRBJ2-1|-|14|TRBV5-4|-
TGTGCCAGCAGCCTACTTGGGGGCGGGAATGAGCAGTTCTTC
CASSLLGGGNEQFF
>TRBJ2-3|few|17|TRBV27|-
TGTGCCAGCAGTTTCAGTGGTAAGCCCTGGGAAACAGATACGCAGTATTTT
CASSFSGKPWETDTQYF
>TRBJ1-3|-|15|TRBV30|-
TGTGCCTGGAGTGTACGGATCAGACCTCGGAACACCATATATTTT
CAWSVRIRPRNTIYF
>TRBJ1-2|-|13|TRBV19|-
TGTGCCAGTAGTATCGGGCAGGGATCCGGCTACACCTTC
CASSIGQGSGYTF